One and the same sample provided the 14 T cell receptor beta chains below, sequenced in a study of T cells in Graves' hyperthyroidism and ophthalmopathy. TCR beta CDR3 region amplification was performed from RNA transcripts. HTBI primers were employed in a first-round RT-PCR of the TCR CDR3. MiXCR was run by TCRdb on the multiplex PCR reads, yielding one entry per CDR3 protein. In the table there are some 370,000 distinct CDR3 sequences, approximately 17% of which are singletons. The sample taken for sequencing was blood. These receptors were obtained from a woman in her 30s with Graves' hyperthyroidism that later progressed to Graves' ophthalmopathy.

The sample holds a few counts of this clonotype. V usage is TRBV6-2 or TRBV6-3 and J usage is TRBJ2-3; no firm D call. The V and J ends lost 2 bases and 2 bases respectively, with 11 bases between them. The germline CDR1 and CDR2 sequences are MNHEY and SVGEGT. The CDR3 totals 15 residues. The CDR3 region has the DNA TGTGCCAGCAGTTACGGAACCCCCAACACAGATACGCAGTATTTT. Encoded protein: CASSYGTPNTDTQYF.

This clonotype was detected ten times or more. The chain carries TRBV5-1 and TRBJ2-1; TRBD2 aligns across 7 bases. Germline trimming cut 4 bases from V and 7 bases from J; bases unmatched to any gene: 5. Germline CDR1 SGHRS, CDR2 YFSETQ. CDR3 length: 13 residues. CDR3 region: CASSTSVLNEQFF. CDR3 coding DNA: TGCGCCAGCAGCACTAGCGTCCTGAATGAGCAGTTCTTC. The entire variable domain, with the rest obtained from reference TRBV5-1 and TRBJ2-1, is as follows: KAGVTQTPRYLIKTRGQQVTLSCSPISGHRSVSWYQQTPGQGLQFLFEYFSETQRNKGNFPGRFSGRQFSNSRSEMNVSTLELGDSALYLCASSTSVLNEQFFGPGTRLTVL.

This clonotype has ten or more counts. As DNA, the CDR3 is TGTGCCAGCAGTCCCGCCGGGGACATAGTCTACAATGAGCAGTTCTTC. This codes for CASSPAGDIVYNEQFF. This chain connects TRBV6-1 to TRBJ2-1; the D gene is possibly TRBD1 (6 bases). Germline V gives CDR1 MNHNS, CDR2 SASEGT. The CDR3 totals 16 residues. Trimming removed 5 bases at V and 3 bases at J, with 17 bases between.

In this sample, this clonotype turned up many times. The chain is built from TRBV28 and TRBJ2-1; tentatively, D is TRBD1 or TRBD2 (5 bases each). CDR3 length equals 15 residues. Germline CDR1 reads MDHEN; CDR2 reads SYDVKM. V gave up 5 bases and J gave up 1 base, with 12 bases separating them. The CDR3 nucleotides are TGTGCCAGCAGTCCCTCCGGGACGTCCTACAATGAGCAGTTCTTC. Encoded protein: CASSPSGTSYNEQFF.

This clonotype was seen a handful of times. The chain uses TRBV5-6 and TRBJ2-6; 9 nucleotides agree with TRBD1. The CDR3 loop spans 19 amino acids. Germline V CDR1 and CDR2: SGHDT, YYEEEE. J lost 0 bases, V lost 4 bases, and 11 bases had no gene match. The DNA for the CDR3 is TGTGCCAGCAGCCCCCGTCCGGGACAGGGTCCCTCTGGGGCCAACGTCCTGACTTTC. As protein: CASSPRPGQGPSGANVLTF.

The table lists this clonotype with many counts. This chain connects TRBV6-1 to TRBJ1-1; a possible D gene is TRBD1 (5 bases). CDR1 is MNHNS and CDR2 is SASEGT in the germline V gene. The CDR3 runs 17 residues. The V gene lost 3 bases and the J gene lost 0 bases, with 17 bases spanning the gap. The CDR3 coding sequence is TGTGCCAGCAGTGACAGGGTGAGTGAGGGTATGAACACTGAAGCTTTCTTT. Its translation: CASSDRVSEGMNTEAFF.

The chain employs TRBV11-3 and TRBJ1-2; no clear D. The V and J ends lost 5 bases and 5 bases respectively, with 9 bases between them. The CDR3 runs 12 residues. Germline CDR1 is SGHNT and CDR2 is YENEEA. CDR3 protein: CASSPGVYGYTF. CDR3 coding DNA: TGTGCCAGCAGCCCCGGGGTTTATGGCTACACCTTC.

This clonotype was observed at least ten times. V is TRBV6-5 and J is TRBJ2-7; weak D call: TRBD2 (6 bases). The CDR3 length is 15 residues. Trimming cost V 0 bases and J 5 bases, with 14 bases left between them. Germline V gene data show CDR1 as MNHEY and CDR2 as SVGAGI. The CDR3 DNA follows: TGTGCCAGCAGTTACTCTCGAGGGAGCGGGCACGAGCAGTACTTC. Its translation: CASSYSRGSGHEQYF.

This clonotype appeared many times. The chain combines TRBV5-5 with TRBJ2-7, with D tentatively TRBD1 or TRBD2 (5 bases each). Germline V gene data show CDR1 as SGHKS and CDR2 as YYEKEE (reference sequence). The CDR3 has 15 residues. V lost 4 bases to trimming and J lost 3 bases, with 17 bases between them. The CDR3 loop reads CASSLRRDGYYEQYF. CDR3 sequence (DNA): TGTGCCAGCAGCCTACGCCGGGACGGTTACTACGAGCAGTACTTC.

The V and J genes are TRBV6-5 and TRBJ2-7; D not certain. This CDR3 has 14 residues. From germline, CDR1 is MNHEY and CDR2 SVGAGI. Between the trimmed V and J ends, which lost 2 bases and 0 bases, there was a span of 8 bases. The CDR3 loop reads CASSYRISSYEQYF. The CDR3 nucleotides read TGTGCCAGCAGTTACCGTATTAGCTCCTACGAGCAGTACTTC.

This clonotype was seen a handful of times. In nucleotides, the CDR3 is TGTGCCAGCAGTTTTGGGACAGGGAGGTCGGGGGAAGAGACCCAGTACTTC. As protein: CASSFGTGRSGEETQYF. The chain is built from TRBV12-3 or TRBV12-4 and TRBJ2-5, with 9 bases lining up with TRBD1. The V gene end was trimmed by 3 bases and the J gene end by 3 bases; junction bases not matched to a gene: 11. The CDR3 spans 17 residues.

The V call is TRBV3-1, the J call TRBJ1-2, with 8 bases aligning to TRBD1. Per germline, CDR1 LGHDT and CDR2 YNNKEL (reference sequence). The CDR3 spans 15 residues. Germline trimming cut 0 bases from V and 5 bases from J; bases unmatched to any gene: 5. The CDR3 sequence is CASSQEGTGGYGYTF. For the CDR3, the DNA is TGTGCCAGCAGCCAAGAGGGGACAGGCGGTTATGGCTACACCTTC.

This clonotype was seen ten or more times. The chain combines TRBV11-2 with TRBJ1-2, with TRBD1 identical over 7 bases. The V gene's germline CDR1 is SGHAT and CDR2 FQNNGV. V shed 5 bases and J 3 bases; nucleotides not matched to a gene: 3. CDR3 length: 13 amino acids. The CDR3 region has the DNA TGTGCCAGCAGCCATGGGACAGACTATGGCTACACCTTC. Translated, it gives CASSHGTDYGYTF.

This clonotype was detected only once. This chain links TRBV5-6 with TRBJ1-1; 8 bases align to TRBD1. The germline V gene encodes CDR1 SGHDT and CDR2 YYEEEE. Trimming removed 0 bases from V and 4 bases from J; junction bases left unmatched: 14. CDR3 size: 18 residues. CDR3 protein: CASSLAGQGWLVATEAFF. The CDR3 nucleotides read TGTGCCAGCAGCTTGGCCGGACAGGGATGGCTAGTGGCCACTGAAGCTTTCTTT.